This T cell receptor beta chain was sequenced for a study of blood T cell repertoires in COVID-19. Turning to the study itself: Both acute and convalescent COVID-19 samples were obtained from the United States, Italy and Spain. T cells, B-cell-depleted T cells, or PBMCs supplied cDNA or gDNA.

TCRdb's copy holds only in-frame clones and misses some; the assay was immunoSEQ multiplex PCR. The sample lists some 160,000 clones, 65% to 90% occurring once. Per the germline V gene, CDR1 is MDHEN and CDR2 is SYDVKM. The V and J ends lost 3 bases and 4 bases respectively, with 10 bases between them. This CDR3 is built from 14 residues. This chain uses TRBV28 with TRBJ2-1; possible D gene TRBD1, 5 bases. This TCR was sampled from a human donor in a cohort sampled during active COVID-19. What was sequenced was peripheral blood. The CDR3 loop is CASSLGQVYNEQFF. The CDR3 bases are TGTGCCAGCAGTTTGGGGCAGGTATACAATGAGCAGTTCTTC. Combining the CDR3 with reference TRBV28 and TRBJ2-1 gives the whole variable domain DVKVTQSSRYLVKRTGEKVFLECVQDMDHENMFWYRQDPGLGLRLIYFSYDVKMKEKGDIPEGYSVSREKKERFSLILESASTNQTSMYLCASSLGQVYNEQFFGPGTRLTVL.